This T cell receptor (beta chain) is drawn from a study of regulatory T cells in long-lasting Graves disease. Points on this clonotype: The target antigen is unknown.

Study-wide points: The study found TRBV28, TRBJ1-2 and TRBJ2-5 favored in persistent disease. A greater number of public clonotypes (roughly 2,700) was shared by persistent patients than by new patients (around 970). Analysis covered peripheral blood alone, not thyroid tissue.

The time point is: newly diagnosed GD, antithyroid drugs for less than 3 months. Construction of the TCR library relied on RNA isolated from PBMCs. The trim removed 6 bases at V and 0 bases at J, leaving 5 bases unmatched. This CDR3 contains 15 residues. Sequencing libraries for TCR beta were prepared with iRepertoire HTBI primers and Arm-PCR of CDR3 regions. TCRdb re-derived calls from the multiplex PCR reads in MiXCR, one entry per CDR3 protein. The table has approximately 250,000 distinct CDR3 sequences, approximately 20% seen once; the top ten hold around 21%. This rearrangement joins TRBV12-3 or TRBV12-4 to TRBJ2-3; 8 bases map to TRBD2. This TCR derives from a female donor with Graves disease. The starting material was peripheral blood mononuclear cells (PBMCs), obtained at new diagnosis, from a patient treated with antithyroid drugs. The CDR3 protein is CASSERESSTDTQYF. The CDR3 DNA is TGTGCCAGCAGCGAGCGGGAGAGTAGCACAGATACGCAGTATTTT.